A selection of T cell receptor beta chains follows, all from one sample in a study of CD8 T cells in ankylosing spondylitis. TCRdb re-called the 5' RACE reads with MiXCR, one entry per CDR3 protein. The repertoire consists of about 360,000 distinct CDR3 sequences, with roughly 20% occurring once and the leading ten covering less than 15%. Sequenced: blood, either unsorted or a sorted T cell fraction (not recorded which). These receptors all come from a male donor with ankylosing spondylitis or in good health (not recorded which). Both conserved end residues are part of each CDR3. A D gene is named only where the DNA matches it firmly. Rows may omit the clone size; those that give it use once, few, many or a size class.

size,D,V,J,CDR3,DNA
NA,NA,TRBV27,TRBJ2-3,CASSSPTRGDTDTQYF,TGTGCCAGCAGCTCACCAACTAGGGGGGACACAGATACGCAGTATTTT
NA,TRBD2,TRBV12-3/TRBV12-4,TRBJ2-1,CASNPNLAGEQFF,TGTGCCAGCAACCCGAACTTAGCGGGTGAGCAGTTCTTC
NA,NA,TRBV20-1,TRBJ2-1,CSARGYSSYNEQFF,TGCAGTGCAAGGGGCTATAGCTCCTACAATGAGCAGTTCTTC
NA,NA,TRBV2,TRBJ2-1,CATTTSEQFF,TGTGCCACCACTACGAGTGAGCAGTTCTTC
NA,NA,TRBV29-1,TRBJ1-2,CSVDGTRTNYGYTF,TGCAGCGTTGACGGCACGAGAACGAACTATGGCTACACCTTC
NA,NA,TRBV5-1,TRBJ1-1,CASGLAGTEAFF,TGCGCCAGCGGACTGGCAGGGACTGAAGCTTTCTTT
NA,NA,TRBV12-3/TRBV12-4,TRBJ2-1,CASSLTGTRYNEQFF,TGTGCCAGCAGCCTCACCGGGACACGATACAATGAGCAGTTCTTC
few,NA,TRBV7-2,TRBJ2-5,CASSLEASPPKETQYF,TGTGCCAGCAGCTTAGAGGCTAGCCCGCCCAAAGAGACCCAGTACTTC
few,TRBD2,TRBV20-1,TRBJ2-1,CSATGTSPYNEQFF,TGCAGTGCAACCGGGACTAGCCCCTACAATGAGCAGTTCTTC
NA,NA,TRBV20-1,TRBJ2-7,CSARESPVRDHEQYF,TGCAGTGCTAGAGAGTCACCCGTCAGGGATCACGAGCAGTACTTC
few,TRBD1,TRBV10-3,TRBJ2-4,CAISDNRGLGNIQYF,TGTGCCATCAGTGATAACAGGGGTCTGGGGAACATTCAGTACTTC
many,NA,TRBV27,TRBJ2-1,CASSLLGNEQFF,TGTGCCAGCAGTTTATTAGGCAATGAGCAGTTCTTC